What follows are 7 T cell receptor beta chains derived from one specimen sequenced in a study of cytomegalovirus exposure and HLA in healthy donors. The PCR was carried out with 60 Vbeta primers and 13 Jbeta primers. Clones were sequenced by immunoSEQ multiplex PCR, and TCRdb holds only the in-frame ones, with some missing. Here the sample spans approximately 150,000 clones, less than 90% being singletons. The sample comprised PBMCs. The receptors shown here come from a man aged 50 or older in good health and CMV-seropositive.

This rearrangement joins TRBV9 to TRBJ2-5; a possible D gene is TRBD1 (6 bases). Germline V gives CDR1 SGDLS, CDR2 YYNGEE. Between the trimmed V and J ends, which lost 6 bases and 5 bases, there was a span of 17 bases. This CDR3 contains 14 residues. Written as DNA, the CDR3 is TGTGCCAGCAACCCCTCTTCAGGGGACGAGACCCAGTACTTC. Protein: CASNPSSGDETQYF.

V is TRBV5-5 and J is TRBJ2-7; D might be TRBD2 (6 bases). The CDR3 is 14 residues long. Germline CDR1 reads SGHKS; CDR2 reads YYEKEE (reference sequence). Trimming pared 3 bases from V and 3 bases from J, leaving 13 bases between. For the CDR3, the DNA is TGTGCCAGCAGCTCCTGGGGGGAGAGCTACGAGCAGTACTTC. Translated, it gives CASSSWGESYEQYF.

The J gene is TRBJ1-3, the V gene TRBV30, with D perhaps matching TRBD1 (5 bases). Germline lookup yields CDR1 GTSNPN and CDR2 SVGIG (reference sequence). The CDR3 totals 16 residues. Trimming removed 2 bases at V and 0 bases at J, with 14 bases between. CDR3 region: CAWSRQPSYSGNTIYF. Here the CDR3 DNA reads TGTGCCTGGAGTCGACAGCCGAGCTACTCTGGAAACACCATATATTTT.

This rearrangement joins TRBV7-6 to TRBJ2-5; 9 nucleotides agree with TRBD1. The J call may be in error: the DNA end matches TRBJ2-7 better. This CDR3 is built from 16 residues. Germline-derived CDR1 and CDR2 are SGHVS and FNYEAQ. As DNA, the CDR3 is TGTGCCAGCAGCTTGTACCGACAGGGGGGAGCCTACGAGCAGTACTTC. Amino acids: CASSLYRQGGAYEQYF.

V usage is TRBV2 and J usage is TRBJ2-7; D is undetermined. This CDR3 has 9 residues. The germline V gene has CDR1 SNHLY and CDR2 FYNNEI. With 8 bases removed from V and 11 bases from J, the gap between germline ends came to 10 bases. The CDR3 protein is CASAAPKYF. Here the CDR3 DNA reads TGTGCCAGCGCCGCGCCGAAGTACTTC.

The V and J genes are TRBV19 and TRBJ2-1, with a possible D match to TRBD2 (5 bases). The CDR3 consists of 14 residues. Germline CDR1 LNHDA, CDR2 SQIVND (reference sequence). V was shortened by 3 bases and J by 3 bases, with 9 bases between the two germline ends. This chain's CDR3 is CASSISGLYNEQFF. The CDR3 nucleotides read TGTGCCAGTAGTATTTCTGGACTCTACAATGAGCAGTTCTTC.

CDR3 residues: CASSPRRGETQYF. The CDR3 DNA reads TGTGCCAGCAGCCCCAGGAGAGGGGAGACCCAGTACTTC. V gene TRBV11-2 combines with J gene TRBJ2-5; maybe TRBD2 (5 bases). V lost 5 bases to trimming and J lost 5 bases, with 12 bases between them. Germline V gene lookup returns CDR1 SGHAT and CDR2 FQNNGV. This CDR3 has 13 amino acids.